This is a list of T cell receptor beta chains from one sample in a study of T cells in Graves' hyperthyroidism and ophthalmopathy. TCRdb reanalysed the multiplex PCR reads using MiXCR and keeps one entry per CDR3 protein. In the table there are 500,000 to 600,000 distinct CDR3 sequences, around 15% of which are singletons. Material for sequencing was blood. All receptors come from a young woman with Graves' hyperthyroidism. Both conserved end residues are part of each CDR3. D genes are given only for firm matches. Only part of the rows carry a size: once, few, many, or a class if the clone is expanded.

>many|TRBJ1-2|TRBV27|.
CASSLSWVGNYGYTF
TGTGCCAGCAGTTTATCTTGGGTCGGCAACTATGGCTACACCTTC
>.|TRBJ2-1|TRBV5-1|.
CASKLLPPYNEQFF
TGCGCCAGTAAACTTCTCCCCCCCTACAATGAGCAGTTCTTC
>many|TRBJ2-5|TRBV6-2/TRBV6-3|.
CASSYTVPPETQYF
TGTGCCAGCAGTTACACAGTTCCCCCCGAGACCCAGTACTTC
>.|TRBJ1-4|TRBV6-5|.
CASSYGVWNEKLFF
TGTGCCAGCAGTTACGGGGTGTGGAATGAAAAACTGTTTTTT
>many|TRBJ1-1|TRBV2|TRBD1
CASSGTGAFMNTEAFF
TGTGCCAGCAGTGGGACAGGGGCTTTTATGAACACTGAAGCTTTCTTT
>.|TRBJ1-2|TRBV4-2|TRBD1
CASSQERVLGQGVSGYTF
TGTGCCAGCAGCCAAGAAAGGGTGCTAGGACAGGGTGTAAGTGGCTACACCTTC
>many|TRBJ1-1|TRBV5-6|TRBD1
CASTLGQGDTEAFF
TGTGCCAGCACCTTGGGGCAGGGGGACACTGAAGCTTTCTTT
>few|TRBJ2-7|TRBV11-2|.
CASSRVGSYEQYF
TGTGCCAGCAGCCGCGTGGGATCCTACGAGCAGTACTTC
>.|TRBJ1-1|TRBV29-1|.
CSANWGPGATNTEAFF
TGCAGCGCCAACTGGGGGCCGGGGGCGACGAACACTGAAGCTTTCTTT
>many|TRBJ1-5|TRBV28|.
CASSSLTGSNQPQHF
TGTGCCAGCAGTTCTCTTACAGGTTCCAATCAGCCCCAGCATTTT
>.|TRBJ1-6|TRBV3-1|.
CASSQARNNSPLHF
TGTGCCAGCAGCCAAGCCCGTAATAATTCACCCCTCCACTTT
>few|TRBJ2-5|TRBV5-1|.
CASSNRDPQETQYF
TGCGCCAGCAGCAACCGGGACCCTCAAGAGACCCAGTACTTC
>.|TRBJ2-7|TRBV20-1|TRBD1
CSARDWGQGWFSSYEQYF
TGCAGTGCTAGAGATTGGGGACAGGGGTGGTTCAGCTCCTACGAGCAGTACTTC
>few|TRBJ2-3|TRBV12-3/TRBV12-4|.
CASSPLGIGSTDTQYF
TGTGCCAGCAGTCCCTTGGGAATTGGTAGCACAGATACGCAGTATTTT
>few|TRBJ1-5|TRBV20-1|.
CSAREAGGFQPQHF
TGCAGTGCTAGAGAGGCGGGGGGCTTTCAGCCCCAGCATTTT
>many|TRBJ2-7|TRBV5-1|TRBD1
CASSEKTGYLYEQYF
TGCGCCAGCAGCGAGAAGACAGGGTACCTTTACGAGCAGTACTTC
>.|TRBJ2-1|TRBV12-3/TRBV12-4|TRBD2
CASSLNRLRGGTIYNEQFF
TGTGCCAGCAGTTTAAACCGGTTACGGGGGGGAACAATCTACAATGAGCAGTTCTTC
>many|TRBJ1-2|TRBV2|TRBD1
CASTRTGNGYTF
TGTGCCAGCACCCGGACAGGGAATGGCTACACCTTC